What follows are 2 T cell receptor beta chains derived from one specimen sequenced in a study of cytomegalovirus exposure and HLA in healthy donors. A multiplex PCR was run with 60 Vbeta primers and 13 Jbeta primers. Repertoires were generated with immunoSEQ multiplex PCR, while TCRdb's copy carries only in-frame clones and drops some. The sample includes about 190,000 clones, approximately 78% of them seen just once. The sequencing sample was made of PBMCs. These receptors all come from a woman under 30 in good health and CMV-seronegative.

The rearrangement uses TRBV19 and TRBJ1-1, with 7 bases aligning to TRBD1. This CDR3 has 13 amino acids. V gave up 5 bases and J gave up 4 bases; unmatched junction bases: 4. CDR1 and CDR2 (germline): LNHDA, SQIVND (reference sequence). CDR3 sequence (DNA): TGTGCCAGTAGTTGGGACAGAAGCACTGAAGCTTTCTTT. This translates into CASSWDRSTEAFF.

The chain uses TRBV27 and TRBJ2-7; D is perhaps TRBD2 (6 bases). There are 17 residues in the CDR3. V lost 2 bases and J 4 bases, leaving 21 bases between the germline ends. The germline V gene has CDR1 MNHEY and CDR2 SMNVEV (reference sequence). CDR3 amino acids: CASSLTHRDSARYEQYF. In DNA, the CDR3 is TGTGCCAGCAGTTTAACCCACCGGGACTCAGCCAGGTACGAGCAGTACTTC.